This T cell receptor (beta chain) was captured in a study of beta chain features in type 1 diabetes. General observations from the study: Shortening that was moderate but significant affected the TCRB CDR3s of Type 1 diabetes patients in all four CD4+ subsets. When cDNA is sequenced, cells with high TCR expression could be over-represented. No resolution was reached here on whether HLA type influences TCRB rearrangement. Naive, central memory and Treg TCRB repertoires seemed to resemble each other more closely in patients than they did in healthy donors.

Losses at the gene ends were 1 base for V and 1 base for J; bases not matched to a gene: 10. The CDR3 is made up of 18 amino acids. Germline CDR1 reads LGHNA; CDR2 reads YNFKEQ. Investigators reverse transcribed all isolated RNA, so they sequenced expressed TCRB transcripts. Sequenced by immunoSEQ multiplex PCR; TCRdb stores in-frame clones only, minus some. This table has 50,000 or so clones, roughly 40% appearing once. This clone has a handful of counts. Its specificity is unknown. V usage is TRBV4-2 and J usage is TRBJ2-4, with 7 bases matching TRBD2. The specimen sequenced was Tregs from blood. The clonotype was recovered from a man aged 25 to 45 with type 1 diabetes. The CDR3 reads CASSQAGAGVGAKNIQYF. The CDR3 DNA reads as TGTGCCAGCAGCCAAGCCGGGGCGGGAGTTGGTGCCAAAAACATTCAGTACTTC.